Below are 6 T cell receptor beta chains sequenced from a single sample in a study of cytomegalovirus exposure and HLA in healthy donors. This PCR relied on a set of 60 Vbeta primers and 13 Jbeta primers. Measured with immunoSEQ multiplex PCR; TCRdb has only the in-frame clones, and not every one. The sample consists of some 70,000 clones, roughly 79% of them appearing once. Source material: PBMCs. The origin of the receptors is a man in his forties or fifties in good health and CMV-seronegative.

The V gene is TRBV6-1, the J gene TRBJ2-1, with 8 bases identical to TRBD2. CDR3 length: 13 amino acids. V dropped 6 bases and J dropped 7; count of bases not matched to a gene: 5. Germline V gene sequence: CDR1 MNHNS, CDR2 SASEGT. This chain's CDR3 is CASRNGLANEQFF. In DNA form, the CDR3 reads TGTGCCAGCAGAAACGGACTAGCTAATGAGCAGTTCTTC.

The V gene is TRBV5-5, the J gene TRBJ2-7; possible D gene TRBD1, 5 bases. Germline V lookup: CDR1 SGHKS, CDR2 YYEKEE (reference sequence). V lost 0 bases to trimming and J lost 4 bases, with 11 bases between them. The CDR3 spans 14 residues. CDR3 region: CASSLAPGRYEQYF. The CDR3 region has the DNA TGTGCCAGCAGCTTGGCTCCAGGGCGATACGAGCAGTACTTC.

The chain combines TRBV5-4 with TRBJ2-5, with 7 bases identical to TRBD1. CDR3 length: 14 amino acids. V shed 4 bases, J shed 5 bases, and the junction held 8 bases outside the gene matches. CDR1 and CDR2 from the germline V gene are SGHNT and YYREEE (reference sequence). The CDR3 loop reads CASSPMTGSETQYF. CDR3 nucleotide sequence: TGTGCCAGCAGCCCCATGACAGGGTCGGAGACCCAGTACTTC.

The chain joins TRBV6-5 to TRBJ1-4; D uncertain. The ends were cut back, 5 bases at V and 8 bases at J, with 12 bases in the middle. Per the germline V gene, CDR1 is MNHEY and CDR2 is SVGAGI. The CDR3 covers 13 residues. The CDR3 spells CASSGLFREKLFF. The CDR3, as DNA: TGTGCCAGCAGTGGTCTGTTTCGGGAAAAACTGTTTTTT.

The chain is built from TRBV28 and TRBJ1-1; the D is unclear. The CDR3 contains 14 residues. Trimming shortened V by 2 bases and J by 6 bases, and 13 bases separated the two germline ends. Germline CDR1 and CDR2: MDHEN and SYDVKM. CDR3 DNA: TGTGCCAGCAGTTTAGTTCGGGGTAAAGCTGAAGCTTTCTTT. As protein: CASSLVRGKAEAFF.

This rearrangement joins TRBV11-3 to TRBJ2-7; D is ambiguous. The CDR3 has 12 amino acids. Germline CDR1 reads SGHNT; CDR2 reads YENEEA. V lost 3 bases and J lost 3, with 6 bases in between. CDR3 loop: CASSLNSYEQYF. The DNA for the CDR3 is TGTGCCAGCAGCTTGAACAGCTACGAGCAGTACTTC.